A single sample is the source of the 29 T cell receptor beta chains below, sequenced in a study of T-cell reconstitution after alpha-beta-depleted transplantation in children. Preparing the TCRbeta library involved the use of unique molecular identifiers. Using its own MiXCR run on the PCR reads, TCRdb lists one record per CDR3 protein. The profile shows about 210,000 distinct CDR3 sequences, roughly 15% of them singletons. Specimen: PBMCs, mostly from graft donor cells, collected 360 days after TCRalphabeta/CD19-depleted stem cell transplant. These receptors all stem from a male patient aged 2 to 10 who had a stem cell transplant for acute lymphoblastic leukemia, so the T cells may come from the graft donor.

This sequence joins TRBV5-1 and TRBJ1-1; D is undetermined. Trimming cost V 0 bases and J 5 bases, with 14 bases left between them. This CDR3 contains 15 residues. Per germline, CDR1 SGHRS and CDR2 YFSETQ. CDR3 nucleotide sequence: TGCGCCAGCAGCTTGGCTGATCCCAGCTGGACTGAAGCTTTCTTT. Translating gives CASSLADPSWTEAFF.

This chain joins TRBV3-1 and TRBJ2-6, with D uncertain. CDR3 length: 14 residues. The V gene lost 1 base and the J gene lost 3 bases, with 4 bases spanning the gap. From germline, CDR1 is LGHDT and CDR2 YNNKEL (reference sequence). In nucleotides, the CDR3 is TGTGCCAGCAGCCAAGTTATTGGGGCCAACGTCCTGACTTTC. As protein: CASSQVIGANVLTF.

This clonotype was counted at least ten times. V usage is TRBV25-1 and J usage is TRBJ2-3, with TRBD1 matching 7 bases. This CDR3 is 17 amino acids long. V lost 3 bases, J lost 0 bases, and 9 bases stayed unmatched. The germline gives CDR1 MGHDK, CDR2 SYGVNS. The CDR3 here is CASSDLRQGQSTDTQYF. DNA for the CDR3: TGTGCCAGCAGTGACTTAAGACAGGGCCAGAGCACAGATACGCAGTATTTT. The variable domain in full, completed from reference TRBV25-1 and TRBJ2-3, reads EADIYQTPRYLVIGTGKKITLECSQTMGHDKMYWYQQDPGMELHLIHYSYGVNSTEKGDLSSESTVSRIRTEHFPLTLESARPSHTSQYLCASSDLRQGQSTDTQYFGPGTRLTVL.

The chain has TRBV18 and TRBJ1-2; a possible D gene is TRBD1 (5 bases). The CDR3 runs to 12 residues. With 1 base removed from V and 14 bases from J, the gap between germline ends came to 14 bases. CDR1 is KGHSH, CDR2 LQKENI, per germline. The CDR3 DNA follows: TGTGCCAGCTCACCACTCAGGGACGTGGCAACCTTC. Its translation is CASSPLRDVATF. Full variable domain (missing parts from reference TRBV18 and TRBJ1-2): NAGVMQNPRHLVRRRGQEARLRCSPMKGHSHVYWYRQLPEEGLKFMVYLQKENIIDESGMPKERFSAEFPKEGPSILRIQQVVRGDSAAYFCASSPLRDVATFGSGTRLTVV.

The rearrangement uses TRBV12-3 or TRBV12-4 and TRBJ2-1; TRBD1 matches 9 bases. The CDR3 is 14 amino acids. After removal of 6 bases from V and 7 bases from J, the junction contained 7 bases not matched to a gene. CDR3 amino acids: CASSRQGVGNEQFF. CDR3 nucleotide sequence: TGTGCCAGCAGCAGACAGGGGGTGGGGAATGAGCAGTTCTTC.

The V call is TRBV5-1, the J call TRBJ2-2; D remains ambiguous. The CDR3 is 17 residues long. Germline V gene data show CDR1 as SGHRS and CDR2 as YFSETQ. V lost 4 bases, J lost 5 bases, and 21 bases lay in between. The CDR3 reads CASSVRTGVGRTGELFF. For the CDR3, the DNA is TGCGCCAGCAGCGTTCGAACTGGGGTAGGAAGGACCGGGGAGCTGTTTTTT.

At least ten counts were recorded for this clonotype. J is TRBJ2-2 and V is TRBV10-3; no firm D call. Germline loops: CDR1 ENHRY, CDR2 SYGVKD. Trimming stripped 7 bases from V and 0 bases from J, with 9 bases between. This CDR3 has 14 residues. This CDR3 is CAITRVSNTGELFF. The CDR3 DNA follows: TGTGCCATCACCCGTGTATCGAACACCGGGGAGCTGTTTTTT.

This clonotype has only one observation. The chain employs TRBV5-1 and TRBJ1-1; the D is unclear. V was pared by 8 bases and J by 6 bases, with 17 bases between. This CDR3 contains 13 residues. Germline V lookup: CDR1 SGHRS, CDR2 YFSETQ. CDR3 nucleotide sequence: TGCGCCAGTTGCCCGGCCCCGACGGCTGAAGCTTTCTTT. This translates into CASCPAPTAEAFF.

This clonotype was observed a handful of times. The chain recombines TRBV5-1 with TRBJ2-1; TRBD2 aligns across 7 bases. The CDR3 extends over 14 amino acids. After removal of 0 bases from V and 5 bases from J, the junction contained 2 bases not matched to a gene. CDR1 is SGHRS and CDR2 is YFSETQ in the germline V gene. In DNA, the CDR3 is TGCGCCAGCAGCTTGGGGGACTATAACAATGAGCAGTTCTTC. It yields the protein CASSLGDYNNEQFF.

The CDR3, as DNA: TGTGCCATCAGTGAGTCGGGTCACAGGGAGCCCCAGCATTTT. Residues: CAISESGHREPQHF. The chain employs TRBV10-3 and TRBJ1-5; possibly TRBD1 for D (6 bases). This CDR3 region has 14 residues. The germline V and J ends were trimmed by 0 bases and 8 bases, with 11 bases remaining between them. Germline V gene lookup returns CDR1 ENHRY and CDR2 SYGVKD.

This rearrangement joins TRBV12-3 or TRBV12-4 to TRBJ2-7, with 7 positions matching TRBD1. Unmatched junction bases numbered 13, after V lost 5 bases and J lost 6 bases. CDR3 length: 15 amino acids. CDR3 DNA: TGTGCCAGCAGTAGGGCACCGGGACAGTGGCTCGAGCAGTACTTC. Translated: CASSRAPGQWLEQYF.

As DNA, the CDR3 is TGTGCCAGCAGACGACAGGGGGCGAACACCGGGGAGCTGTTTTTT. It is translated as CASRRQGANTGELFF. The chain joins TRBV6-1 to TRBJ2-2; 9 bases agree with TRBD1. Losses at the gene ends were 6 bases for V and 0 bases for J; bases not matched to a gene: 2. Germline assignment: CDR1 MNHNS and CDR2 SASEGT. This CDR3 contains 15 residues.

This clonotype was counted a few times. V is TRBV5-1 and J is TRBJ2-2; D ambiguous. This CDR3 has 14 residues. V was trimmed by 3 bases and J by 2 bases, leaving 8 bases between them. Germline lookup yields CDR1 SGHRS and CDR2 YFSETQ. The CDR3 is CASSSRSNTGELFF. In DNA, the CDR3 is TGCGCCAGCAGCTCTAGGTCCAACACCGGGGAGCTGTTTTTT.

This clonotype was detected only a few times. The V call is TRBV2, the J call TRBJ1-1; possibly TRBD1 for D (6 bases). Germline V gene lookup returns CDR1 SNHLY and CDR2 FYNNEI. The CDR3 spans 14 residues. Trimming shortened V by 10 bases and J by 1 base, and 16 bases separated the two germline ends. The CDR3 DNA follows: TGTGCCACCAAAATGGGGGCAGGGAACACTGAAGCTTTCTTT. Translating it yields CATKMGAGNTEAFF.

In this sample, this clonotype turned up a few times. V and J are TRBV5-1 and TRBJ2-7, with D possibly being TRBD2 (5 bases). Trimming removed 3 bases from V and 5 bases from J, with 9 bases in between. The V gene's germline CDR1 is SGHRS and CDR2 YFSETQ. This CDR3 has 12 residues. CDR3 protein: CASSSGLHEQYF. The CDR3 bases are TGCGCCAGCAGCTCAGGACTCCACGAGCAGTACTTC.

V usage is TRBV6-1 and J usage is TRBJ1-1, with 9 bases aligning to TRBD1. V shed 6 bases, J shed 1 base, and the junction held 9 bases outside the gene matches. The CDR3 has 16 amino acids. Germline assignment: CDR1 MNHNS and CDR2 SASEGT. This CDR3 reads CASSSQGAVRNTEAFF. In DNA, the CDR3 is TGTGCCAGCAGCTCACAGGGGGCGGTTAGGAACACTGAAGCTTTCTTT.

A few counts support this clonotype. This chain links TRBV11-2 with TRBJ2-1; D may be TRBD2 (5 bases). The CDR3 runs to 15 residues. Trimming took off 6 bases at V and 3 bases at J, with 15 bases between the two ends. The germline V gene encodes CDR1 SGHAT and CDR2 FQNNGV. In nucleotides, the CDR3 is TGTGCCAGCAGACCTCACGGCGGGCGCTACAATGAGCAGTTCTTC. It codes for CASRPHGGRYNEQFF.

The rearrangement joins TRBV6-2 or TRBV6-3 to TRBJ2-2, with 9 bases fitting TRBD2. CDR1 MNHEY and CDR2 SVGEGT come from the germline V gene. The CDR3 is 21 residues long. Trimming took 2 bases from V and 2 from J; bases not matched to a gene: 18. The CDR3 spells CASSYATWALRLAANTGELFF. As DNA, the CDR3 is TGTGCCAGCAGTTACGCAACTTGGGCCTTACGACTAGCGGCCAACACCGGGGAGCTGTTTTTT.

The V and J genes are TRBV14 and TRBJ1-2; tentatively, D is TRBD1 (5 bases). Germline CDR1 SGHDN, CDR2 FVKESK. This CDR3 spans 14 amino acids. Trimming left V 0 bases short and J 4 bases short, with 9 bases between. The CDR3 reads CASSQDLGLYGYTF. The CDR3 nucleotides read TGTGCCAGCAGCCAAGACCTGGGACTCTATGGCTACACCTTC.

This clonotype was found many times. The V call is TRBV12-3 or TRBV12-4, the J call TRBJ1-5; D is uncertain. The V gene lost 6 bases and the J gene lost 4 bases, with 7 bases spanning the gap. The CDR3 runs to 12 residues. The chain's CDR3 is CASSQGNQPQHF. CDR3 DNA sequence: TGTGCCAGCAGCCAAGGAAATCAGCCCCAGCATTTT.

This clonotype was observed a handful of times. The J gene is TRBJ2-7, the V gene TRBV27; D is uncertain. The CDR3 covers 14 residues. CDR1 MNHEY and CDR2 SMNVEV come from the germline V gene (reference sequence). With 4 bases removed from V and 3 bases from J, the gap between germline ends came to 13 bases. CDR3 sequence: CASSWSSSDYEQYF. The CDR3 region has the DNA TGTGCCAGCAGTTGGTCGTCGAGCGACTACGAGCAGTACTTC.

This chain uses TRBV12-3 or TRBV12-4 with TRBJ2-7; 10 bases line up with TRBD1. The CDR3 runs 16 residues. Germline trimming cut 7 bases from V and 3 bases from J; bases unmatched to any gene: 12. CDR3 sequence (DNA): TGTGCCAGCACCCGACATCTAGGGACAGGGGTCTACGAGCAGTACTTC. As protein: CASTRHLGTGVYEQYF.

The genes are TRBV27 and TRBJ2-2; a possible D gene is TRBD2 (8 bases). Germline V gene sequence: CDR1 MNHEY, CDR2 SMNVEV (reference sequence). CDR3 size: 16 residues. V lost 5 bases and J lost 9, with 22 bases in between. CDR3 DNA sequence: TGTGCCAGCAGTGGCGGGACTAGGGGGCATGAGTGGGAGCTGTTTTTT. Translation gives CASSGGTRGHEWELFF.

This clonotype has a handful of counts. V is TRBV5-1 and J is TRBJ1-2; 8 bases map to TRBD1. Germline-derived CDR1 and CDR2 are SGHRS and YFSETQ. The CDR3 extends over 14 amino acids. With V trimmed by 4 bases and J by 8 bases, 10 bases remained unmatched. The CDR3 nucleotides read TGCGCCAGCAGCCCGGACAGGGTAGAAAGAGGCTACACCTTC. Its translation: CASSPDRVERGYTF. Using reference TRBV5-1 and TRBJ1-2 for the parts outside the CDR3, the full variable domain is KAGVTQTPRYLIKTRGQQVTLSCSPISGHRSVSWYQQTPGQGLQFLFEYFSETQRNKGNFPGRFSGRQFSNSRSEMNVSTLELGDSALYLCASSPDRVERGYTFGSGTRLTVV.

This clonotype was seen a handful of times. In DNA, the CDR3 is TGTGCCAGCAGCCAAGACCGGGCCGGGGCCTACGAGCAGTACTTC. Its protein product is CASSQDRAGAYEQYF. The chain combines TRBV4-2 with TRBJ2-7, with TRBD2 as a possible D gene (5 bases). V lost 0 bases and J 2 bases, leaving 11 bases between the germline ends. Germline CDR1 reads LGHNA; CDR2 reads YNFKEQ. The CDR3 is 15 amino acids.

The chain recombines TRBV7-6 with TRBJ1-1; 9 nucleotides align to TRBD1. Germline CDR1 SGHVS, CDR2 FNYEAQ. V lost 0 bases, J lost 6 bases, and 11 bases stayed unmatched. The CDR3 extends over 17 amino acids. The CDR3 region has the DNA TGTGCCAGCAGCTTAGCGACAGGGGGTTATAGCTGGGCTGAAGCTTTCTTT. Translated, it gives CASSLATGGYSWAEAFF.

There are a few counts of this clonotype. This rearrangement joins TRBV12-3 or TRBV12-4 to TRBJ1-1; the match to TRBD1 covers 9 bases. With 6 bases clipped from V and 7 bases from J, the junction kept 6 bases outside the gene matches. The CDR3 runs to 13 residues. The CDR3 loop is CASSPGQGFEAFF. The CDR3 DNA follows: TGTGCCAGCAGCCCGGGACAGGGTTTTGAAGCTTTCTTT.

A single count supports this clonotype. CDR3 protein: CASSLARRANNEQFF. DNA of the CDR3: TGTGCCAGCAGCTTAGCTAGGAGGGCAAACAATGAGCAGTTCTTC. The chain couples TRBV7-9 to TRBJ2-1; a possible D gene is TRBD2 (6 bases). Deletions cut 0 bases from V and 5 bases from J, with 11 bases between. The CDR3 consists of 15 residues. Germline CDR1 reads SEHNR; CDR2 reads FQNEAQ (reference sequence).

This clonotype was observed a few times. The genes are TRBV5-1 and TRBJ2-1, with 8 bases fitting TRBD1. Unmatched junction bases numbered 7, after V lost 2 bases and J lost 0 bases. The CDR3 spans 17 residues. The germline gives CDR1 SGHRS, CDR2 YFSETQ. CDR3 in DNA: TGCGCCAGCAGCTTTCCGGGACAGGATTTCTCCTACAATGAGCAGTTCTTC. Protein: CASSFPGQDFSYNEQFF.